Listed here are 18 T cell receptor beta chains from one sample, sequenced in a study of blood T cells in healthy people across ages. For the second PCR, which ran for 7 to 11 cycles, a sample-barcoded 5' primer and a J-beta primer mix were used. TCRdb analysed the 5' RACE reads with MiXCR anew, one entry per CDR3 protein. The sample contains some 900,000 distinct CDR3 sequences, 45% to 50% of which appear only once. The specimen was blood. The receptors originated from a man aged 30 to 45 in good health.

Note on this clonotype: Germline and junction disagree at one end, which may indicate a read error. The rearrangement uses TRBV9 and TRBJ2-5, with D perhaps matching TRBD1 (5 bases). Germline CDR1 SGDLS, CDR2 YYNGEE. CDR3 length: 14 residues. The DNA for the CDR3 is TGTGCCAGCAGCGTAGCGTCCCAGGGAAGGACCCAGTGCTTC. The encoded protein is CASSVASQGRTQCF.

The rearrangement uses TRBV4-1 and TRBJ1-5, with 10 bases that match TRBD1. V lost 1 base and J lost 3; bases outside the gene matches: 3. This CDR3 has 16 amino acids. The V gene's germline CDR1 is MGHRA and CDR2 YSYEKL. CDR3 in DNA: TGCGCCAGCAGCCAAGGCGGACAGGGGGTCAATCAGCCCCAGCATTTT. Its protein product is CASSQGGQGVNQPQHF.

The V gene is TRBV7-3, the J gene TRBJ2-4; D ambiguous. The DNA end favors TRBJ2-7, so the J call may be wrong. Germline CDR1 is SGHTA and CDR2 is FQGTGA. This CDR3 contains 13 residues. The CDR3 DNA reads as TGTGCCAGCAGCCCCTCACCAGCCTACGAGCAGTACTTC. As protein: CASSPSPAYEQYF.

This clonotype was counted a few times. J is TRBJ1-2 and V is TRBV4-1; D perhaps matches TRBD1 (6 bases). V lost 0 bases and J 0 bases, leaving 14 bases between the germline ends. This CDR3 is 17 amino acids long. The germline V gene has CDR1 MGHRA and CDR2 YSYEKL. CDR3 sequence: CASSQDITRGANYGYTF. In nucleotides, the CDR3 is TGCGCCAGCAGCCAAGATATCACCAGGGGAGCTAACTATGGCTACACCTTC.

The rearrangement links TRBV15 to TRBJ1-5, with 7 bases matching TRBD1. The CDR3 is 15 amino acids. Germline V lookup: CDR1 LNHNV, CDR2 YYDKDF (reference sequence). The trim removed 3 bases at V and 7 bases at J, leaving 9 bases unmatched. In DNA, the CDR3 is TGTGCCACCAGCAGGTCAGGGGGAAAAGGGCAGCCCCAGCATTTT. Residues: CATSRSGGKGQPQHF.

The rearrangement uses TRBV6-5 and TRBJ2-7; D gene unclear. The CDR3 runs 11 residues. With 2 bases removed from V and 5 bases from J, the gap between germline ends came to 4 bases. The V gene's germline CDR1 is MNHEY and CDR2 SVGAGI. The CDR3 DNA reads as TGTGCCAGCAGTTACCGTCACGAGCAGTACTTC. It specifies CASSYRHEQYF.

This clonotype was seen only a few times. V is TRBV27 and J is TRBJ2-7; 7 bases align to TRBD2. From germline, CDR1 is MNHEY and CDR2 SMNVEV (reference sequence). The CDR3 length is 14 residues. The trim removed 3 bases at V and 6 bases at J, leaving 8 bases unmatched. The CDR3 nucleotides are TGTGCCAGCAGTTTGTTCGGGGGGTCGGCCGAGCAGTACTTC. Translation gives CASSLFGGSAEQYF.

In this sample, this clonotype turned up many times. The rearrangement uses TRBV5-1 and TRBJ1-1; 10 bases map to TRBD1. Germline loops: CDR1 SGHRS, CDR2 YFSETQ. After removal of 3 bases from V and 1 base from J, the junction contained 3 bases not matched to a gene. This CDR3 comprises 15 residues. The CDR3 is CASSWGQGSNTEAFF. CDR3 bases: TGCGCCAGCAGCTGGGGACAGGGGTCGAACACTGAAGCTTTCTTT.

This clonotype was seen repeatedly, ten times or more. J is TRBJ2-5 and V is TRBV4-2, with 10 bases that match TRBD2. The V gene's germline CDR1 is LGHNA and CDR2 YNFKEQ. Trimming removed 0 bases from V and 4 bases from J; junction bases left unmatched: 5. CDR3 length: 16 residues. In nucleotides, the CDR3 is TGTGCCAGCAGCCAAGATCCTAGCGGGGGAGGAGAGACCCAGTACTTC. Its translation: CASSQDPSGGGETQYF.

This clonotype was observed a few times. The chain uses TRBV29-1 and TRBJ2-3, with D possibly being TRBD1 (5 bases). The V gene lost 5 bases and the J gene lost 5 bases, with 14 bases spanning the gap. This CDR3 has 13 amino acids. Per germline, CDR1 SQVTM and CDR2 ANQGSEA. This CDR3 reads CSVRAGLGDTQYF. Written as DNA, the CDR3 is TGCAGCGTTAGAGCAGGGCTAGGAGATACGCAGTATTTT.

This sequence joins TRBV5-1 and TRBJ2-5, with unresolved D. The last part of the DNA fits TRBJ2-7 better; the J call may be wrong. This CDR3 has 15 residues. The germline CDR1 and CDR2 sequences are SGHRS and YFSETQ. In DNA, the CDR3 is TGCGCCAGCAGCTTGGCCGAAGTCTGGGACTACGAGCAGTACTTC. Translated: CASSLAEVWDYEQYF.

In this sample, this clonotype turned up a few times. The V call is TRBV6-5, the J call TRBJ2-7; weak D call: TRBD2 (5 bases). Germline CDR1 MNHEY, CDR2 SVGAGI. Trimming removed 3 bases at V and 3 bases at J, with 12 bases between. This CDR3 comprises 14 residues. CDR3 sequence reads: CASSYRTSNYEQYF. The CDR3 region has the DNA TGTGCCAGCAGTTATAGGACTTCGAACTACGAGCAGTACTTC.

This chain links TRBV28 with TRBJ1-1, with D uncertain. The CDR3 is 12 amino acids. V was shortened by 11 bases and J by 5 bases, with 15 bases between the two germline ends. Germline assignment: CDR1 MDHEN and CDR2 SYDVKM. The CDR3, as DNA: TGTGCCGCCAATTCGGGTGGTACTGAAGCTTTCTTT. Translated: CAANSGGTEAFF.

The chain carries TRBV11-3 and TRBJ2-3; 7 bases fit TRBD2. CDR3 length: 16 residues. Per germline, CDR1 SGHNT and CDR2 YENEEA. Trimming removed 5 bases from V and 6 bases from J; junction bases left unmatched: 14. The CDR3 DNA follows: TGTGCCAGCAGCCCCGGTCGGACTAGATTGAGGGATACGCAGTATTTT. Its protein is CASSPGRTRLRDTQYF.

This clonotype has only a few counts. The chain employs TRBV11-2 and TRBJ2-1, with 11 bases fitting TRBD2. J lost 9 bases, V lost 0 bases, and 10 bases had no gene match. Germline values: CDR1 SGHAT, CDR2 FQNNGV. This CDR3 contains 17 residues. CDR3 amino acids: CASSLDSGGAPQREQFF. The CDR3 coding sequence is TGTGCCAGCAGCTTAGATAGCGGGGGGGCTCCCCAGCGTGAGCAGTTCTTC.

This clonotype has only a few counts. The chain employs TRBV2 and TRBJ2-7, with TRBD2 as a possible D gene (5 bases). The CDR3 sequence is 13 residues long. Trimming pared 3 bases from V and 3 bases from J, leaving 9 bases between. Germline-derived CDR1 and CDR2 are SNHLY and FYNNEI. CDR3 residues: CASSDSGIYEQYF. The CDR3 DNA is TGTGCCAGCAGTGATTCGGGGATCTACGAGCAGTACTTC.

Many counts were recorded for this clonotype. V and J are TRBV5-1 and TRBJ2-6; D is perhaps TRBD2 (5 bases). Deletions cut 4 bases from V and 0 bases from J, with 11 bases between. Germline lookup yields CDR1 SGHRS and CDR2 YFSETQ. CDR3 length: 16 amino acids. Here the CDR3 DNA reads TGCGCCAGCAGCGCCACGGGGAGCTCTGGGGCCAACGTCCTGACTTTC. Protein sequence: CASSATGSSGANVLTF. The variable domain in full, completed from reference TRBV5-1 and TRBJ2-6, reads KAGVTQTPRYLIKTRGQQVTLSCSPISGHRSVSWYQQTPGQGLQFLFEYFSETQRNKGNFPGRFSGRQFSNSRSEMNVSTLELGDSALYLCASSATGSSGANVLTFGAGSRLTVL.

In its sample, this clonotype was seen a few times. The rearrangement joins TRBV15 to TRBJ2-3; the D gene is possibly TRBD2 (5 bases). Trimming removed 6 bases from V and 5 bases from J, with 15 bases in between. The length of the CDR3 is 14 residues. The germline CDR1 and CDR2 sequences are LNHNV and YYDKDF (reference sequence). CDR3 loop: CATRDHGEGDTQYF. The DNA for the CDR3 is TGTGCCACCAGAGACCACGGGGAAGGAGATACGCAGTATTTT.